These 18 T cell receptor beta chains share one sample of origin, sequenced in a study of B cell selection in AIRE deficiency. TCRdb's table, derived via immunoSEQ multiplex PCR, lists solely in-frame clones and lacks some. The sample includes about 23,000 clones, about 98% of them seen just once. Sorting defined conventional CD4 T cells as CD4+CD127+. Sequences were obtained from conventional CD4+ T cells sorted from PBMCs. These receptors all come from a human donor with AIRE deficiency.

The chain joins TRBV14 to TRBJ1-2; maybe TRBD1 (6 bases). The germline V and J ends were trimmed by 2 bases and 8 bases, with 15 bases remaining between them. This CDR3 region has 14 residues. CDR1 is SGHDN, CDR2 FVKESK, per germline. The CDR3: CASSQPGATYGYTF. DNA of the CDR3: TGTGCCAGCAGCCAACCGGGGGCGACTTACGGCTACACCTTC.

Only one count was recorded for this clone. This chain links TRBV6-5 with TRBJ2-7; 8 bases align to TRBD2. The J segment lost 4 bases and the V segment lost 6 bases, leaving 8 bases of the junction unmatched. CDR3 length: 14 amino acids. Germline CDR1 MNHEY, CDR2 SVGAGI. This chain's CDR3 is CASRLAGNTYEQYF. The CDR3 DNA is TGTGCCAGCAGGTTAGCGGGGAACACTTACGAGCAGTACTTC.

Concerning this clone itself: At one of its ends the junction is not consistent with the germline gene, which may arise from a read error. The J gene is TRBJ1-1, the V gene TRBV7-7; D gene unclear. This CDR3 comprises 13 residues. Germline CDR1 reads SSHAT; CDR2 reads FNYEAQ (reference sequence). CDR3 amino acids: CASSPAENTEAFF. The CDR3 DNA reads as TGTGCTAGCAGCCCTGCAGAAAACACTGAAGCTTTCTTT.

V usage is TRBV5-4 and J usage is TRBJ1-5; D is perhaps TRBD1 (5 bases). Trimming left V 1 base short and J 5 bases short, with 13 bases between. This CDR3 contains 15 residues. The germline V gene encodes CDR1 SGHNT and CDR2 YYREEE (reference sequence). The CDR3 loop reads CASSLNAAGDQPQHF. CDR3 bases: TGTGCCAGCAGCTTGAATGCGGCGGGGGATCAGCCCCAGCATTTT.

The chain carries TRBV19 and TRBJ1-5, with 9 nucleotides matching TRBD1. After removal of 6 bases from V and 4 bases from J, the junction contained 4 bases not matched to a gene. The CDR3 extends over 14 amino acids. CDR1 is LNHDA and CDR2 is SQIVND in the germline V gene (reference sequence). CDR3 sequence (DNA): TGTGCCAGTAGCCCGGACAGGGGAAATCAGCCCCAGCATTTT. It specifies CASSPDRGNQPQHF.

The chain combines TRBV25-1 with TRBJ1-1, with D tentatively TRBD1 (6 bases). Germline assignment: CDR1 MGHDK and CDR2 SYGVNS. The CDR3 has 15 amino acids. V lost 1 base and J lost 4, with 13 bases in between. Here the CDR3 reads CASSESVGGTTEAFF. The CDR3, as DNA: TGTGCCAGCAGTGAATCGGTAGGGGGGACCACTGAAGCTTTCTTT.

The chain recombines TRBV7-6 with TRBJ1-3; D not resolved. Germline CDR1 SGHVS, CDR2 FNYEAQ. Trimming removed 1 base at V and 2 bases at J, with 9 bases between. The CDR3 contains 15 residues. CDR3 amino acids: CASSLEEPPGNTIYF. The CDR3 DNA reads TGTGCCAGCAGCTTAGAAGAACCTCCTGGAAACACCATATATTTT.

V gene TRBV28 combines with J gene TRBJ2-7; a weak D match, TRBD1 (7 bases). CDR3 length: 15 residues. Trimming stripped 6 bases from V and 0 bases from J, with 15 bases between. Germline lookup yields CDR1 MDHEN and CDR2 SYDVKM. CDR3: CASRRTRGDSYEQYF. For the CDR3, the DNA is TGTGCCAGCAGACGTACCAGGGGGGACTCCTACGAGCAGTACTTC.

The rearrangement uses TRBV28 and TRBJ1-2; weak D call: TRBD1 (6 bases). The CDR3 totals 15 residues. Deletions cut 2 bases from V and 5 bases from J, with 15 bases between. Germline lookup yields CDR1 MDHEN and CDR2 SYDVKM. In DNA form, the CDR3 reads TGTGCCAGCAGTTTAGGGGACACGGCCGAATATGGCTACACCTTC. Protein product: CASSLGDTAEYGYTF.

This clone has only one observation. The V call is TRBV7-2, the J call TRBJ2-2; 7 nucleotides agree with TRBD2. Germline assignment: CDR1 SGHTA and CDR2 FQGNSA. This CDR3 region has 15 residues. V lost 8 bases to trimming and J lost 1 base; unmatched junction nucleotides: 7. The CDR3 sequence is CASVPASGNTGELFF. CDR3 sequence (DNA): TGTGCCAGCGTGCCGGCTAGCGGGAACACCGGGGAGCTGTTTTTT.

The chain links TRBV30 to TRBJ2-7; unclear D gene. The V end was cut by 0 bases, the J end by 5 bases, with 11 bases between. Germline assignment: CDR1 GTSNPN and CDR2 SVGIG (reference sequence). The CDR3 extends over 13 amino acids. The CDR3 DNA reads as TGTGCCTGGAGTGTACGTCTCGACAACGAGCAGTACTTC. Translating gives CAWSVRLDNEQYF.

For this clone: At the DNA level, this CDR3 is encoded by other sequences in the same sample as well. CDR3 sequence: CASSLLFTSGRAGGEQYF. The CDR3 DNA is TGTGCCAGCAGCTTACTTTTCACTAGCGGGAGGGCGGGGGGCGAGCAGTACTTC. The J gene is TRBJ2-7, the V gene TRBV11-2, with 13 nucleotides matching TRBD2. Per germline, CDR1 SGHAT and CDR2 FQNNGV. V was pared by 2 bases and J by 6 bases, with 13 bases of the junction left unmatched. This CDR3 contains 18 residues. The variable domain in full, completed from reference TRBV11-2 and TRBJ2-7, reads EAGVAQSPRYKIIEKRQSVAFWCNPISGHATLYWYQQILGQGPKLLIQFQNNGVVDDSQLPKDRFSAERLKGVDSTLKIQPAKLEDSAVYLCASSLLFTSGRAGGEQYFGPGTRLTVT.

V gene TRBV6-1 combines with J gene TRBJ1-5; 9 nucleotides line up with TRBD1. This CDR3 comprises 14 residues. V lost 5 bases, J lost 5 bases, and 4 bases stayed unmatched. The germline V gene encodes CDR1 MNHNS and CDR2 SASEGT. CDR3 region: CASSPGQGYQPQHF. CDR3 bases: TGTGCCAGCAGTCCTGGACAGGGGTATCAGCCCCAGCATTTT.

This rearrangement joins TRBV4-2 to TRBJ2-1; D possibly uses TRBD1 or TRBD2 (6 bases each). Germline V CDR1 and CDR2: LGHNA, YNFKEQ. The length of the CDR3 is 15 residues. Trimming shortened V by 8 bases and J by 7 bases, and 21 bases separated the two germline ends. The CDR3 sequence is CASGRMDRGGNEQFF. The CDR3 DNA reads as TGTGCCAGCGGACGAATGGACAGAGGGGGGAATGAGCAGTTCTTC.

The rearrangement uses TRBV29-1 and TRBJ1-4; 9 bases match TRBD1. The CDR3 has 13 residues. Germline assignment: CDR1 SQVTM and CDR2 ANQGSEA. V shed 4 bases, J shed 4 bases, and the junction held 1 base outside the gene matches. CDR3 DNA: TGCAGCGTTGGGGGACAGGGTAATGAAAAACTGTTTTTT. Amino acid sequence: CSVGGQGNEKLFF.

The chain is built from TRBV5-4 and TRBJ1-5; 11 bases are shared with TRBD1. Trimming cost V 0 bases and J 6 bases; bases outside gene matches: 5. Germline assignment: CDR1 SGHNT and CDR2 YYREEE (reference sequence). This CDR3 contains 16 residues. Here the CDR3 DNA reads TGTGCCAGCAGCTTGGACGGACAGGGGGCATCTCAGCCCCAGCATTTT. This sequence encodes CASSLDGQGASQPQHF. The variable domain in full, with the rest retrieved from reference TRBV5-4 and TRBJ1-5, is ETGVTQSPTHLIKTRGQQVTLRCSSQSGHNTVSWYQQALGQGPQFIFQYYREEENGRGNFPPRFSGLQFPNYSSELNVNALELDDSALYLCASSLDGQGASQPQHFGDGTRLSIL.

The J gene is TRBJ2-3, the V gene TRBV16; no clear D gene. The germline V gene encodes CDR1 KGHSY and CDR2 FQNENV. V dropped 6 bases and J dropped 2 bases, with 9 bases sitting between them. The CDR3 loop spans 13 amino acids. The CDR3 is CASSSLDTDTQYF. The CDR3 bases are TGTGCCAGCAGTTCCTTAGACACAGATACGCAGTATTTT.

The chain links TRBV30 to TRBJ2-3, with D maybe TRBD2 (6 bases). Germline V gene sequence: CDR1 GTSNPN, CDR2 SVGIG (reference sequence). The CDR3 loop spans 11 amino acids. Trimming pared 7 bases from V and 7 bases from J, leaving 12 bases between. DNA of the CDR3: TGTGCCTCGCGGGGTTCTTATACGCAGTATTTT. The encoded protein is CASRGSYTQYF.